This TCR beta chain was sequenced during a study of blood T cell repertoires in COVID-19. Whole-study context: Italy, Spain and the United States were the sources of the convalescent and acute COVID-19 samples. Sample material is recorded as cDNA or gDNA derived from T cells, B-cell-depleted T cells, or PBMCs.

Method: immunoSEQ multiplex PCR; TCRdb's copy keeps in-frame clones and lacks some. The sample gives 180,000 or so clones, approximately 80% of which show up once; around 7% is in the top ten. The clonotype comes from a woman aged 40 to 55 with COVID-19, enrolled during active disease. Sequenced input: peripheral blood.

CDR3 DNA sequence: TGTGCCAGCAGCTTGCGGACAAGCGTGAGCTACACCTTC. Its translation: CASSLRTSVSYTF. The chain employs TRBV28 and TRBJ1-2; D possibly corresponds to TRBD1 (5 bases). CDR3 length equals 13 residues. The V and J ends lost 6 bases and 9 bases respectively, with 17 bases between them. From germline, CDR1 is MDHEN and CDR2 SYDVKM.